The subject of this entry is one TCR beta chain. Its antigen remains unknown. Libraries were prepared by immunoSEQ multiplex PCR; TCRdb keeps only in-frame clonotypes and omits some of them. Of around 2.5 million clones listed, roughly 93% were seen once; the top ten hold approximately 0.35%. These data belong to a study of shared clonotypes between healthy human individuals. Overall study results and limits: Sample collection involved blood only; tissue repertoires are likely different.

The CDR3 extends over 12 amino acids. From germline, CDR1 is MDHEN and CDR2 SYDVKM. The V end was cut by 1 base, the J end by 12 bases, with 10 bases between. Splitting of CD4+ cells produced CD45RA+ naive and CD45RA-negative memory subsets. The clonotype comes from a man aged 18-30 years in good health. Some clones in this sample may be carry-over from other donors' samples. This sequence joins TRBV28 and TRBJ2-1; no reliable D call. Specimen: naive CD4+ T cells from PBMCs. Subset defined: CD45RA+ positively selected. The chain's CDR3 is CASSLSTGAQFF. Here the CDR3 DNA reads TGTGCCAGCAGTTTATCAACCGGTGCGCAGTTCTTC.